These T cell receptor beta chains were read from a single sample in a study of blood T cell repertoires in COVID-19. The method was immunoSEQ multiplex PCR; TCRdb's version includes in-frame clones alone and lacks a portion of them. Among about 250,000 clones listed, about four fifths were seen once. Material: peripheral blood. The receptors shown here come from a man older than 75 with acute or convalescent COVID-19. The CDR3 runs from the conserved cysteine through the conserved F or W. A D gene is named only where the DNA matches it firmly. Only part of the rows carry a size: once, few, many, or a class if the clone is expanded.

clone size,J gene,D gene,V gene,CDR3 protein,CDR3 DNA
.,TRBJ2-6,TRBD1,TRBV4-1,CASSQTGGTGANVLTF,TGCGCCAGCAGCCAAACAGGGGGTACTGGGGCCAACGTCCTGACTTTC
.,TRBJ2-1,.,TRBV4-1,CASSHSGNSYNEQFF,TGCGCCAGCAGCCATAGCGGAAACTCCTACAATGAGCAGTTCTTC
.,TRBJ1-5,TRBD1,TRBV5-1,CASSPGDRNNQPQHF,TGCGCCAGCAGCCCGGGGGACAGAAACAATCAGCCCCAGCATTTT
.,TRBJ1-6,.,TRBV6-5,CASSLSNSLNSPLHF,TGTGCCAGCAGTTTATCCAACAGCCTTAATTCACCCCTCCACTTT
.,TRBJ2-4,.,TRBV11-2,CASSLVRGAKNIQYF,TGTGCCAGCAGCTTAGTAAGGGGTGCCAAAAACATTCAGTACTTC
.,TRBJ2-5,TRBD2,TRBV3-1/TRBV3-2,CASSSRAGRQETQYF,TGTGCCAGCAGCTCCAGAGCGGGACGGCAAGAGACCCAGTACTTC
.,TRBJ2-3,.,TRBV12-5,CASGKGDSQYF,TGTGCTAGTGGCAAGGGGGATTCGCAGTATTTT
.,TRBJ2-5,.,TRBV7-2,CASSLFGPFRAEETQYF,TGTGCCAGCAGCTTATTTGGCCCCTTCAGAGCGGAAGAGACCCAGTACTTC
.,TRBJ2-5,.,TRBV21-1,CAKPPRRAGETQYF,TGTGCCAAACCGCCTCGCAGGGCGGGGGAGACCCAGTACTTC
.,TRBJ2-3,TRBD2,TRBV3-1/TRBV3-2,CASSAGGQDTQYF,TGTGCCAGCAGTGCGGGAGGGCAGGATACGCAGTATTTT
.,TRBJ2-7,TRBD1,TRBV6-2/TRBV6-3,CASSYDNDRVSNEQYF,TGTGCCAGCAGTTACGACAATGACAGGGTTTCAAACGAGCAGTACTTC
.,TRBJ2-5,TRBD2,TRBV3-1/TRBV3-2,CASSQDSRRGGWETQYF,TGTGCCAGCAGCCAAGATTCTCGGCGGGGGGGCTGGGAGACCCAGTACTTC
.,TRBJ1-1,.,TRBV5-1,CASSLLGQGKAFF,TGCGCCAGCAGCTTGTTAGGGCAGGGGAAAGCTTTCTTT
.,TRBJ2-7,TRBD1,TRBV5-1,CASSLDRGMKRDGYEQYF,TGCGCCAGCAGCTTGGACAGGGGAATGAAGAGGGATGGATACGAGCAGTACTTC
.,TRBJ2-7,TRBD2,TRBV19,CASSYPGLAIGEQYF,TGTGCCAGTAGTTACCCGGGACTAGCGATTGGGGAGCAGTACTTC
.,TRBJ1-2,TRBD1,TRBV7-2,CASSPMGQINYGYTF,TGTGCCAGCAGTCCAATGGGACAGATTAACTATGGCTACACCTTC
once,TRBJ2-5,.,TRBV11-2,CASSLVWTAGGETQYF,TGTGCCAGCAGCTTAGTTTGGACCGCCGGGGGAGAGACCCAGTACTTC
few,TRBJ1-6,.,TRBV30,CAWSVQGSYNSPLHF,TGTGCCTGGAGTGTACAGGGATCCTATAATTCACCCCTCCACTTT
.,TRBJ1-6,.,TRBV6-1,CASSDRVSSYNSPLHF,TGTGCCAGCAGTGACCGCGTGAGCTCCTATAATTCACCCCTCCACTTT
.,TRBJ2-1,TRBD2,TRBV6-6,CASGPSGRANEQFF,TGTGCCAGCGGGCCTAGCGGGAGGGCCAATGAGCAGTTCTTC
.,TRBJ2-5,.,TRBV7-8,CASSQPGEETQYF,TGTGCCAGCAGCCAACCCGGGGAGGAGACCCAGTACTTC
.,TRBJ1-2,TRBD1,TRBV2,CASSGGQGSRGYTF,TGTGCCAGCAGCGGCGGACAGGGGTCTCGTGGCTACACCTTC
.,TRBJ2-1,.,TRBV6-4,CASSVTTYNEQFF,TGTGCCAGCAGTGTAACTACCTACAATGAGCAGTTCTTC
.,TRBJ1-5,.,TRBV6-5,CASSPRGWDQPQHF,TGTGCCAGCAGTCCCCGGGGATGGGATCAGCCCCAGCATTTT
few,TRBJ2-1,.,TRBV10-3,CAISDDSRNEQFF,TGTGCCATCAGTGATGATTCCAGGAATGAGCAGTTCTTC
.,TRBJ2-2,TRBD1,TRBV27,CASSSGQGLTGELFF,TGTGCCAGCAGTTCCGGACAGGGTCTCACCGGGGAGCTGTTTTTT
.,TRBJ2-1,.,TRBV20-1,CSASSVQGHEQFF,TGCAGTGCTAGTAGTGTACAGGGTCATGAGCAGTTCTTC
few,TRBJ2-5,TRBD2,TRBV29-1,CSVDMLAAETQYF,TGCAGCGTTGATATGCTAGCGGCAGAGACCCAGTACTTC
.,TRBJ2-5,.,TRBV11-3,CASSPDRAGRRETQYF,TGTGCCAGCAGCCCAGACCGGGCAGGGCGAAGAGAGACCCAGTACTTC
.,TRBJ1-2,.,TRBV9,CASSVAGDYGYTF,TGTGCCAGCAGCGTAGCGGGGGACTATGGCTACACCTTC
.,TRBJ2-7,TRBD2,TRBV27,CASSDYGVAGHEQYF,TGTGCCAGCAGTGACTACGGGGTAGCGGGGCACGAGCAGTACTTC
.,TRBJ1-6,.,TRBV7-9,CASSPQVSPNNSPLHF,TGTGCCAGCAGCCCGCAAGTTTCACCTAATAATTCACCCCTCCACTTT
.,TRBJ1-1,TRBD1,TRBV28,CASSVNRGLTEAFF,TGTGCCAGCAGTGTGAACAGGGGTCTCACTGAAGCTTTCTTT
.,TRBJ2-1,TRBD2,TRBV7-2,CASSSERGAYEQFF,TGTGCCAGCAGCTCCGAGCGGGGGGCCTATGAGCAGTTCTTC
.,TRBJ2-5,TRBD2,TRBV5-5,CASSLGLAGGQETQYF,TGTGCCAGCAGCTTGGGACTAGCGGGGGGCCAAGAGACCCAGTACTTC
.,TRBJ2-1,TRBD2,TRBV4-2,CASSQTPKGSGGSDEQFF,TGTGCCAGCAGCCAAACCCCCAAGGGTAGCGGGGGGTCAGATGAGCAGTTCTTC
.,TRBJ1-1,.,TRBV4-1,CASSQAKTRESEAFF,TGCGCCAGCAGCCAAGCGAAAACTCGGGAGTCTGAAGCTTTCTTT
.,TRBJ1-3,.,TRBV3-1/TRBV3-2,CASSQGAISGNTIYF,TGTGCCAGCAGCCAGGGGGCTATCTCTGGAAACACCATATATTTT
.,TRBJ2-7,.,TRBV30,CAWTISRDEQYF,TGTGCCTGGACAATATCCAGGGACGAGCAGTACTTC
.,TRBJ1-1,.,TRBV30,CAWKEAGNTEAFF,TGTGCCTGGAAAGAGGCCGGGAACACTGAAGCTTTCTTT
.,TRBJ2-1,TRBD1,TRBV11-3,CASSRGTGLYNEQFF,TGTGCCAGCAGCAGAGGGACAGGGCTGTACAATGAGCAGTTCTTC
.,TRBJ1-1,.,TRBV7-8,CASSLALDRYNTEAFF,TGTGCCAGCAGCTTAGCGCTGGACAGATATAACACTGAAGCTTTCTTT